This T cell receptor beta chain was captured by sequencing in a study of shared clonotypes between healthy human individuals. V shed 6 bases, J shed 5 bases, and the junction held 8 bases outside the gene matches. Germline V gives CDR1 LGHNT, CDR2 FRNRAP. This CDR3 contains 14 residues. Produced via immunoSEQ multiplex PCR; TCRdb's table is partial and in-frame only. The sample lists approximately 2.1 million clones; 90% to 95% were seen once. The sequence derives from a man younger than 30 in good health. Some clones in this sample may be carry-over from other donors' samples. The V call is TRBV12-5, the J call TRBJ2-5, with 8 bases that match TRBD2. The specimen was naive CD4+ T cells from PBMCs. This sample's subset: CD45RA+ positively selected. The CDR3 region has the DNA TGTGCTAGTGGCACGAGCGGGAGATGGGAGACCCAGTACTTC. It translates to CASGTSGRWETQYF.